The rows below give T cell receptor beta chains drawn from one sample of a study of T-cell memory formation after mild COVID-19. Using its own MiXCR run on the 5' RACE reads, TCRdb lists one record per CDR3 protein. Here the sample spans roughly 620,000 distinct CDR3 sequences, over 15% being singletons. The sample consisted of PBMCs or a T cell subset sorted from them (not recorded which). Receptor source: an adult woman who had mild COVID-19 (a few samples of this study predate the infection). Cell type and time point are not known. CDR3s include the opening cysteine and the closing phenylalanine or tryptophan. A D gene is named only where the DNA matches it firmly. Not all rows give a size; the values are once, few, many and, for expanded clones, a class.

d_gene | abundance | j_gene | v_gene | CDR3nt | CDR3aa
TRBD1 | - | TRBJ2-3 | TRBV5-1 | TGCGCCAGCAGCACCCGGGACAGGGCAACAGATACGCAGTATTTT | CASSTRDRATDTQYF
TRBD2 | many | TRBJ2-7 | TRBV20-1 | TGCAGTGCTAGAGATCTAGCGGGAGGGTTACCCTACGAGCAGTACTTC | CSARDLAGGLPYEQYF
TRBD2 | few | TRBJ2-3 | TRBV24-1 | TGTGCCACCAGTGATTTGCAGGGCGGGAGCCCAGATACGCAGTATTTT | CATSDLQGGSPDTQYF
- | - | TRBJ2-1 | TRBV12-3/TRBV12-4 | TGTGCCAGCAGATCAGGGAGGATAGGGGGTGAGCAGTTCTTC | CASRSGRIGGEQFF
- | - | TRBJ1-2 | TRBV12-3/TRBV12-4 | TGTGCCAGCAGTTCTGAACAGATCCCTTCTTATTATGGCTACACCTTC | CASSSEQIPSYYGYTF
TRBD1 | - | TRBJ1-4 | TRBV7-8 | TGTGCCAGCAGCTTAGTATACAGGGGAGATGAAAAACTGTTTTTT | CASSLVYRGDEKLFF
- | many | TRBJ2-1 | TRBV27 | TGTGCCAGCAGTGGCGTACGAACATGGGGTCAGAACAATGAGCAGTTCTTC | CASSGVRTWGQNNEQFF
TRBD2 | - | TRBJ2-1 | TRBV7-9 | TGTGCCAGCAGCCTGGGACTTTTAGCGGGAGTATCCTACAATGAGCAGTTCTTC | CASSLGLLAGVSYNEQFF
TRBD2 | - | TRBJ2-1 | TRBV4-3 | TGCGCCAGCAGCCGGGGGACTAGAGATGGCAATGAGCAGTTCTTC | CASSRGTRDGNEQFF
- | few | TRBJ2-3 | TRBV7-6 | TGTGCCAGCAGCTACACCACGGGGGGCCTCGACCTCACAGATACGCAGTATTTT | CASSYTTGGLDLTDTQYF
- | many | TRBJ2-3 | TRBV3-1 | TGTGCCAGCAGCCAGGGCCGAACAGATACGCAGTATTTT | CASSQGRTDTQYF
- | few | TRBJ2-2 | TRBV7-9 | TGTGCCAGCACTCCCGCGGCGAACACCGGGGAGCTGTTTTTT | CASTPAANTGELFF
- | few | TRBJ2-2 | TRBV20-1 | TGCAGTGCTAGAGATAGGAGACGGAACACCGGGGAGCTGTTTTTT | CSARDRRRNTGELFF
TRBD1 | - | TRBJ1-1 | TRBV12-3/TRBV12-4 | TGTGCCAGCAGCCAAAGGACAGGGAACACTGAAGCTTTCTTT | CASSQRTGNTEAFF
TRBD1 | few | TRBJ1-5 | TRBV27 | TGTGCCAGCTCGGGACAGGGGAATTTTTGGGGCAATCAGCCCCAGCATTTT | CASSGQGNFWGNQPQHF
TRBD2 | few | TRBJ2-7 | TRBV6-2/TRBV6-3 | TGTGCCAGCAGTTACAGCTTTCGGGAGGAGTCCTACGAGCAGTACTTC | CASSYSFREESYEQYF
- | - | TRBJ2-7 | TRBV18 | TGTGCCAGCTCACAGGGGACTCCCCTTTACGAGCAGTACTTC | CASSQGTPLYEQYF
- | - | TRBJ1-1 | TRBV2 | TGTGCCAGCACGATCGATAACACTGAAGCTTTCTTT | CASTIDNTEAFF
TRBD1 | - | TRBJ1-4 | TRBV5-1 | TGCGCCAGCAGCTTGCCCCAGGGGGCTAATGAAAAACTGTTTTTT | CASSLPQGANEKLFF
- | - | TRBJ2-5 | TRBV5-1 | TGCGCCAGCAGCAGCTTGGGGCCGGGAACCCAAGAGACCCAGTACTTC | CASSSLGPGTQETQYF
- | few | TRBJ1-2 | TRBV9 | TGTGCCAGCAGCCCGGGGGCCCAGGGTAACTATGGCTACACCTTC | CASSPGAQGNYGYTF
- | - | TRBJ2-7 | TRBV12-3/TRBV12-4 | TGTGCCAGCAGTTGGGGGGATAGCTACGAGCAGTACTTC | CASSWGDSYEQYF
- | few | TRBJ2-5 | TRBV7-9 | TGTGCCAGCAGCTTACCCTGGGAGGAGGAGACCCAGTACTTC | CASSLPWEEETQYF
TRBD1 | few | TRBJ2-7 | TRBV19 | TGTGCCAGTAGTCCTCAGCCGGGACAGGGAAGATACGAGCAGTACTTC | CASSPQPGQGRYEQYF
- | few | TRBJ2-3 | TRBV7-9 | TGTGCCAGCAGCGTGATCACAGATACGCAGTATTTT | CASSVITDTQYF
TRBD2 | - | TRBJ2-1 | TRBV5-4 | TGTGCCAGCAGCGGTAGTAGCGGGTCCTACAATGAGCAGTTCTTC | CASSGSSGSYNEQFF
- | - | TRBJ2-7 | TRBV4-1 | TGCGCCAGCAGACAAGGGGACGGGTCCTACGAGCAGTACTTC | CASRQGDGSYEQYF
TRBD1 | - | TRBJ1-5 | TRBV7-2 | TGTGCCAGCAGCTCCCCGTCAGACAGGGGCAATCAGCCCCAGCATTTT | CASSSPSDRGNQPQHF
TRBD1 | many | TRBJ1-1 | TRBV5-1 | TGCGCCAGCAGCCAACGGACAGGGAGCACTGAAGCTTTCTTT | CASSQRTGSTEAFF
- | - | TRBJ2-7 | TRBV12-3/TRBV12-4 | TGTGCCAGCAGTGTAGACCCACGGGACTGGGGCTCCTACGAGCAGTACTTC | CASSVDPRDWGSYEQYF
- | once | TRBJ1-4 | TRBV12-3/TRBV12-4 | TGTGCCAGCAGGTCGGGAGTGAATGAAAAACTGTTTTTT | CASRSGVNEKLFF
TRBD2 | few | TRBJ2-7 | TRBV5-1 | TGCGCCAGCAGCCAAGGACTAGCGGGAGAGGGGGAGCAGTACTTC | CASSQGLAGEGEQYF
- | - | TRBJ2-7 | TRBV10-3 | TGTGCCATCAGTGACCAAGCGGGCGGATACGAGCAGTACTTC | CAISDQAGGYEQYF